The sequence of this TCR beta chain was determined in a study of T cell changes during pregnancy in multiple sclerosis. V was pared by 4 bases and J by 3 bases, with 6 bases between. Germline CDR1 is LNHDA and CDR2 is SQIVND (reference sequence). The CDR3 totals 12 residues. The table came from immunoSEQ multiplex PCR; TCRdb's copy has only in-frame clones and leaves some out. Here the sample spans about 120,000 clones, more than 85% being singletons. V is TRBV19 and J is TRBJ2-5, with unresolved D. This clonotype originated in a female donor with multiple sclerosis, enrolled in a pregnancy study. Here the sequenced sample was peripheral blood, taken in the third trimester of pregnancy. The CDR3 bases are TGTGCCAGTAGTAACCGCGAAGAGACCCAGTACTTC. Protein: CASSNREETQYF.